This record looks at one T cell receptor beta chain sequence and its context. The TCR beta repertoire was assessed by survey-level immunoSEQ sequencing. Generated by immunoSEQ multiplex PCR, the TCRdb table keeps only in-frame clones and is missing some. Among approximately 70,000 clones listed, 80% to 95% were seen once. This CDR3 contains 15 residues. The germline CDR1 and CDR2 sequences are GTSNPN and SVGIG (reference sequence). Trimming removed 0 bases from V and 1 base from J, with 12 bases in between. This chain joins TRBV30 and TRBJ1-1, with D uncertain. The sequence derives from a middle-aged man with rheumatoid arthritis. The sample was PBMCs. CDR3 nucleotides: TGTGCCTGGAGTGTACGCAGGACCGCGAACACTGAAGCTTTCTTT. Translation: CAWSVRRTANTEAFF.